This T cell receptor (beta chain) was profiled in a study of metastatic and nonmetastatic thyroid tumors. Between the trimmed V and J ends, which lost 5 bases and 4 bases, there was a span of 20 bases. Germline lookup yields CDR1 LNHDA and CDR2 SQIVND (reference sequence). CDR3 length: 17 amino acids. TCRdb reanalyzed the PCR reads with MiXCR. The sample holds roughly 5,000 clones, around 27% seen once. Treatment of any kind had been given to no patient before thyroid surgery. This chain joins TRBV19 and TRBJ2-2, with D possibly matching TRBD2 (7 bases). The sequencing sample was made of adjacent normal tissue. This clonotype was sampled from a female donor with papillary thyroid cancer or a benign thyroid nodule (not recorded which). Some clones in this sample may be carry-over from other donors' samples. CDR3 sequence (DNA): TGTGCCAGTAGTCGGCGGGAGTTTTTCAGGGGCACCGGGGAGCTGTTTTTT. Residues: CASSRREFFRGTGELFF.